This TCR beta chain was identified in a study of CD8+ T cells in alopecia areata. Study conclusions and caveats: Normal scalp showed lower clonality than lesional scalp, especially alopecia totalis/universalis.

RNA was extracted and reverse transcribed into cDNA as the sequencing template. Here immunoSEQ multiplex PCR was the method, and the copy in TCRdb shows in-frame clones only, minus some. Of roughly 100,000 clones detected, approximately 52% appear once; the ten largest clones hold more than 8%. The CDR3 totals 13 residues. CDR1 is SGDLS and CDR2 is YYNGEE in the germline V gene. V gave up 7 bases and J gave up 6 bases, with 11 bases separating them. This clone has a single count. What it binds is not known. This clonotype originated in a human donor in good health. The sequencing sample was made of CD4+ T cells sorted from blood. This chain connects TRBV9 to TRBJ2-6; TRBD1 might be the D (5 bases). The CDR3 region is CASSRVEANVLTF. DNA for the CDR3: TGTGCCAGCTCCAGGGTGGAGGCCAACGTCCTGACTTTC.